This TCR beta chain is from a study of shared clonotypes between healthy human individuals (dated by TCRdb to the early 2020s). Background on the whole study: The cohort comprised two women and a few men aged 18 to 49 years. For each donor, CD4 naive and CD4 memory were each given three plates, CD8 naive was given two plates, and CD8 memory was given one plate. To estimate repertoire size and how much clonotype sharing occurs between individuals, the study deeply sequenced the blood TCR repertoires of a handful of healthy adults. To increase sequencing depth and limit assay-specific biases, TCR repertoire library preparation and sequencing were carried out by different laboratories using diverse techniques. Leukapheresis yielded between about 0.85 and 10 billion PBMCs per donor. What the study reported, not specific to this receptor: The small number of donors limited the genetic and exposure-history diversity represented. Pairwise subsampling led to the expectation that sequencing depth would affect the degree of clonotype sharing among donors. Naive subsets generally had larger estimated clonotype richness than memory subsets. Sampling was restricted to blood, and TCR repertoires in tissue are likely to differ from TCR repertoires in blood. Even with the large sequencing depth, rarefaction of the sorted-subset datasets indicated that sequencing was incomplete. Across four donors, around 5.4% of naive CD4, roughly 3.5% of naive CD8, approximately 2.5% of memory CD4, and under 0.45% of memory CD8 clonotypes were shared. Clonotypes shared by all four sorted-subset donors showed higher generation probabilities than non-shared clonotypes.

The CDR3 starts with the cysteine, ends with the phenylalanine, and has 14 residues. Only CDR3 DNA is held: 42 bases, read in frame from base 1. The junction shows trimming of 2 bases on V and 0 bases on J, plus 7 bases between the germline ends. CDR1 and CDR2 were assigned from the germline V gene as SGHTA and FQGTGA. Donors were healthy HIV-negative adults with no recently reported acute infections or vaccinations. Every donor was a Caucasian adult living in Nashville, Tennessee, USA. CD4+ T cells were enriched by magnetic negative selection; naive cells were then positively selected on CD45RA, and the negative fraction formed the memory subset. Blood was obtained by leukapheresis, after which PBMCs were separated by Ficoll-Histopaque density gradient centrifugation and cryopreserved in liquid nitrogen vapor phase. Analytical flow cytometry was used to check the purity and quantity of each magnetically sorted T cell population. Genomic DNA was isolated from each sorted fraction and quantified by UV absorbance on a Nanodrop 2000c.

TCR CDR3 regions were amplified from genomic DNA by multiplex PCR using the deep immunoSEQ assay. Extracted genomic DNA from each cell subset was distributed evenly across all wells of several immunoSEQ 96-well plates, and each plate was treated as a replicate. For sorted subsets, 150 to 250 ng of genomic DNA, equivalent to 25,000 to 35,000 T cell genomes, went into each replicate PCR. Purified libraries were measured with a Qubit 3.0 fluorometer, size-checked on a Bioanalyzer 2100, and measured again with the KAPA Library Quantification kit. A separate single-read 150-cycle Illumina NextSeq 550 flow cell was used to sequence each immunoSEQ 96-well plate. In the source study's methods: The immunoSEQ output contained only junctional sequences without quality scores, so filtering could not match that applied to full-length reads. Sequences were annotated with PyIR, a Python wrapper for IgBLAST v1.9, and V/J genes and CDR3 were assigned using IMGT germline references. Reads were filtered out if the reads had weak V/J assignments (E-value above 1e-6), no CDR3, stop codons, out-of-frame junctions, or ambiguous translated residues. V3J clonotypes were defined by identical inferred V gene, J gene, and CDR3 amino acid sequence. Percentage overlap between repertoires was calculated by dividing the number of shared unique clonotypes by the size of the smaller repertoire. Three approaches were used to assess repertoire richness: RTK rarefaction, the Chao1 estimator, and Recon v2.1 estimates of unobserved clonotypes. Generation probabilities for all TCRbeta clonotypes obtained by the gDNA method from several donors were computed using OLGA. Held by TCRdb, this immuneACCESS table contains in-frame sequences only and omits some clones. Under half of the omission traces to an unresolved V gene where checked; the cause of the rest is unknown. The V and J calls and the clone size are those of that table, but D and trimming were determined from the DNA. This sample has approximately 2.1 million clones in its table, and roughly 93% of those were observed once. 0.39% of the sample is in the top ten clones.

As regards this clone: There is no known antigen for this receptor. Base qualities are not provided; no much larger clone lies one nucleotide away. Other DNA sequences in this specimen translate into the identical CDR3.

This receptor was identified in a man aged 18 to 30 in good health. Some clones in this sample may be carry-over from other donors' samples. The V gene is TRBV7-3 and the J gene is TRBJ1-1, with the D gene too uncertain to name. Sequenced: naive CD4+ T cells from PBMCs. The sample's cell subset or site label is to be understood as: CD45RA+ positively selected. The CDR3 protein is CASSLSPMNTEAFF. The DNA reads as follows: TGTGCCAGCAGCTTATCCCCCATGAACACTGAAGCTTTCTTT.